These T cell receptor beta chains were read from a single sample in a study of cytomegalovirus exposure and HLA in healthy donors. Generated by immunoSEQ multiplex PCR, the TCRdb table keeps only in-frame clones and is missing some. In the table there are 120,000 or so clones, roughly 87% of which are singletons. Sequencing was carried out using PBMCs. The origin of the receptors is a woman aged 18-29 years in good health and CMV-seronegative. Both conserved end residues are part of each CDR3. D genes are given only for firm matches. Size values are once, few and many counts, or a class for expanded clones, and some rows have none.

J gene: TRBJ1-5
clone size: NA
D gene: TRBD1
V gene: TRBV28
CDR3 protein: CASRTGSFQPQHF
CDR3 DNA: TGTGCCAGCAGGACAGGGTCCTTTCAGCCCCAGCATTTT

J gene: TRBJ1-1
clone size: once
D gene: NA
V gene: TRBV9
CDR3 protein: CASSTQGRGNTEAFF
CDR3 DNA: TGTGCCAGCAGCACACAGGGACGGGGGAACACTGAAGCTTTCTTT

J gene: TRBJ2-5
clone size: NA
D gene: TRBD1
V gene: TRBV2
CDR3 protein: CASRGTGEETQYF
CDR3 DNA: TGTGCCAGCAGGGGGACAGGGGAAGAGACCCAGTACTTC

J gene: TRBJ2-3
clone size: NA
D gene: NA
V gene: TRBV30
CDR3 protein: CAWSGGLSSTDTQYF
CDR3 DNA: TGTGCCTGGAGTGGGGGGCTATCTAGCACAGATACGCAGTATTTT

J gene: TRBJ1-2
clone size: once
D gene: NA
V gene: TRBV5-5
CDR3 protein: CASSLNTGGYTF
CDR3 DNA: TGTGCCAGCAGCTTGAACACAGGTGGCTACACCTTC

J gene: TRBJ1-2
clone size: NA
D gene: NA
V gene: TRBV30
CDR3 protein: CAWSVGPGGYTF
CDR3 DNA: TGTGCCTGGAGTGTAGGTCCGGGTGGCTACACCTTC

J gene: TRBJ1-1
clone size: NA
D gene: TRBD1
V gene: TRBV6-6
CDR3 protein: CASGFGQGYLGTEAFF
CDR3 DNA: TGTGCCAGCGGTTTCGGACAGGGTTACTTGGGGACTGAAGCTTTCTTT

J gene: TRBJ2-1
clone size: NA
D gene: TRBD2
V gene: TRBV11-3
CDR3 protein: CASSLEAGSGNEQFF
CDR3 DNA: TGTGCCAGCAGCTTAGAAGCGGGGAGTGGCAATGAGCAGTTCTTC

J gene: TRBJ1-2
clone size: NA
D gene: NA
V gene: TRBV10-3
CDR3 protein: CAIMGGLSATGPNGYTF
CDR3 DNA: TGTGCCATCATGGGGGGACTCTCAGCAACCGGACCTAATGGCTACACCTTC

J gene: TRBJ2-1
clone size: NA
D gene: NA
V gene: TRBV10-1
CDR3 protein: CASSKGRDSYNEQFF
CDR3 DNA: TGCGCCAGCAGTAAGGGGCGGGACTCCTACAATGAGCAGTTCTTC

J gene: TRBJ2-2
clone size: NA
D gene: TRBD1
V gene: TRBV7-9
CDR3 protein: CASSSLGQGGAGELFF
CDR3 DNA: TGTGCCAGCAGCTCACTGGGACAGGGAGGTGCCGGGGAGCTGTTTTTT

J gene: TRBJ1-5
clone size: NA
D gene: NA
V gene: TRBV9
CDR3 protein: CASSHGADFYSNQPQHF
CDR3 DNA: TGTGCCAGCAGCCATGGGGCGGATTTCTATAGCAATCAGCCCCAGCATTTT

J gene: TRBJ2-3
clone size: NA
D gene: NA
V gene: TRBV5-4
CDR3 protein: CASSLDGVSTDTQYF
CDR3 DNA: TGTGCCAGCAGCTTGGACGGGGTGAGCACAGATACGCAGTATTTT

J gene: TRBJ2-3
clone size: few
D gene: TRBD1
V gene: TRBV2
CDR3 protein: CASRGGSQDTQYF
CDR3 DNA: TGTGCCAGCAGAGGGGGCTCCCAAGATACGCAGTATTTT

J gene: TRBJ1-1
clone size: once
D gene: NA
V gene: TRBV9
CDR3 protein: CASSVGGTEAFF
CDR3 DNA: TGTGCCAGCAGCGTGGGGGGGACAGAAGCTTTCTTT

J gene: TRBJ1-1
clone size: NA
D gene: TRBD1
V gene: TRBV27
CDR3 protein: CASSWRQGAGAFF
CDR3 DNA: TGTGCCAGCAGTTGGAGACAGGGGGCAGGAGCTTTCTTT

J gene: TRBJ2-7
clone size: NA
D gene: TRBD1
V gene: TRBV6-5
CDR3 protein: CASRMSGTGDGSYF
CDR3 DNA: TGTGCCAGCAGAATGTCCGGGACAGGGGACGGGTCGTACTTC

J gene: TRBJ2-1
clone size: few
D gene: NA
V gene: TRBV19
CDR3 protein: CASSGAGAVNEQFF
CDR3 DNA: TGTGCCAGTAGTGGGGCAGGGGCCGTTAATGAGCAGTTCTTC

J gene: TRBJ2-3
clone size: NA
D gene: TRBD2
V gene: TRBV27
CDR3 protein: CASRGTSGVNLPRTDTQYF
CDR3 DNA: TGTGCCAGCAGAGGGACTAGCGGGGTTAACCTCCCTCGCACAGATACGCAGTATTTT

J gene: TRBJ1-3
clone size: NA
D gene: TRBD1
V gene: TRBV6-5
CDR3 protein: CASRPTGAGGNTIYF
CDR3 DNA: TGTGCCAGCAGGCCGACAGGGGCCGGTGGAAACACCATATATTTT

J gene: TRBJ1-4
clone size: NA
D gene: TRBD1
V gene: TRBV27
CDR3 protein: CASSSLQGLPSTNEKLFF
CDR3 DNA: TGTGCCAGCAGTTCTTTACAGGGGCTTCCCTCAACTAATGAAAAACTGTTTTTT

J gene: TRBJ1-2
clone size: few
D gene: TRBD1
V gene: TRBV28
CDR3 protein: CASSSNRGGGYTF
CDR3 DNA: TGTGCCAGCAGTTCGAACAGGGGAGGTGGCTACACCTTC

J gene: TRBJ1-2
clone size: NA
D gene: NA
V gene: TRBV19
CDR3 protein: CASSISLRQGYGYTF
CDR3 DNA: TGTGCCAGTAGTATTTCCCTTCGGCAGGGGTATGGCTACACCTTC

J gene: TRBJ2-3
clone size: once
D gene: NA
V gene: TRBV2
CDR3 protein: CASSEEGSADTQYF
CDR3 DNA: TGTGCCAGCAGTGAGGAGGGCTCCGCAGATACGCAGTATTTT

J gene: TRBJ1-1
clone size: NA
D gene: NA
V gene: TRBV27
CDR3 protein: CASRRGHLFNTEAFF
CDR3 DNA: TGTGCCAGCAGGAGAGGACACCTCTTCAACACTGAAGCTTTCTTT

J gene: TRBJ2-7
clone size: NA
D gene: TRBD1
V gene: TRBV27
CDR3 protein: CASSLTRTGGLYEQYF
CDR3 DNA: TGTGCCAGCAGTCTAACAAGGACAGGCGGCCTATACGAGCAGTACTTC

J gene: TRBJ2-7
clone size: NA
D gene: TRBD2
V gene: TRBV7-8
CDR3 protein: CASSVSGRRQVSGYEQYF
CDR3 DNA: TGTGCCAGCAGCGTTAGCGGGAGGCGACAAGTATCTGGCTACGAGCAGTACTTC

J gene: TRBJ1-1
clone size: NA
D gene: NA
V gene: TRBV5-1
CDR3 protein: CASSLSQGVGNTEAFF
CDR3 DNA: TGCGCCAGCAGTTTGTCCCAGGGTGTGGGTAACACTGAAGCTTTCTTT